These 13 T cell receptor beta chains were sequenced from one sample in a study of graft-versus-host responses after intestinal transplantation. The protocol was immunoSEQ multiplex PCR, while the TCRdb copy is restricted to in-frame clones and leaves out a portion. The sample has approximately 11,000 clones; approximately 80% are singletons. The sample in question was PBMCs, obtained 494 days after intestinal transplant. The origin of the receptors is a human patient who received an intestinal transplant, so some T cells may come from the graft donor.

Details on this clone: The junction does not match germline at one end; this may be a read error. This CDR3 is CASSEGLGSGELFF. The CDR3 bases are TGTGCCAGCAGTGAGGGACTTGGTAGCGGGGAGCTGTTTTTT. This rearrangement joins TRBV10-3 to TRBJ2-2, with D possibly matching TRBD2 (6 bases). The CDR3 extends over 14 amino acids. Germline-derived CDR1 and CDR2 are ENHRY and SYGVKD.

V usage is TRBV5-1 and J usage is TRBJ1-6; TRBD1 matches at 7 bases. CDR1 is SGHRS and CDR2 is YFSETQ in the germline V gene. V trimming: 3 bases; J trimming: 6 bases; junction bases outside the gene matches: 3. The CDR3 has 14 residues. The CDR3 DNA follows: TGCGCCAGCAGCTCGGGACAGCCTAATTCACCCCTCCACTTT. As protein: CASSSGQPNSPLHF.

The chain joins TRBV28 to TRBJ1-2; 7 bases fit TRBD1. CDR3 length: 14 residues. Per germline, CDR1 MDHEN and CDR2 SYDVKM. Trimming cost V 5 bases and J 4 bases; bases outside gene matches: 7. The CDR3 DNA follows: TGTGCCAGCAGTGCACAGGGGTCCCGCTATGGCTACACCTTC. Its protein is CASSAQGSRYGYTF.

This clone is medium-sized in the sample. Compared with germline, one end of the junction differs, possibly owing to a read error. Different DNA sequences within this sample yield the same CDR3. The rearrangement uses TRBV28 and TRBJ1-2; 7 bases are shared with TRBD1. This CDR3 has 17 amino acids. Germline lookup yields CDR1 MDHEN and CDR2 SYDVKM. The DNA for the CDR3 is TGTGCCCGCAGGGGGGCGGGGAGGGGCACTCTAAACTATGGCTACACCTTC. It codes for CARRGAGRGTLNYGYTF.

The chain carries TRBV5-1 and TRBJ2-3; TRBD2 matches 11 bases. J lost 2 bases, V lost 7 bases, and 9 bases had no gene match. CDR1 SGHRS and CDR2 YFSETQ come from the germline V gene. The CDR3 loop spans 16 amino acids. The CDR3 is CASAKGTSGYTDTQYF. Written as DNA, the CDR3 is TGCGCCAGCGCGAAGGGGACTAGCGGTTACACAGATACGCAGTATTTT.

This sequence joins TRBV6-1 and TRBJ1-2; D uncertain. This CDR3 contains 10 residues. V dropped 3 bases and J dropped 4 bases, with 0 bases sitting between them. Looked up from germline, CDR1 is MNHNS and CDR2 is SASEGT. CDR3 in DNA: TGTGCCAGCAGTGACTATGGCTACACCTTC. Translating gives CASSDYGYTF.

The chain employs TRBV19 and TRBJ2-7; 10 nucleotides line up with TRBD2. Per the germline V gene, CDR1 is LNHDA and CDR2 is SQIVND (reference sequence). The junction had 6 bases not matched to a gene; V was cut back by 6 bases and J by 1 base. This CDR3 contains 15 residues. CDR3 DNA sequence: TGTGCCAGTAGCACCATAGCGGGAGGTTCCTACGAGCAGTACTTC. Amino acids: CASSTIAGGSYEQYF.

The chain couples TRBV7-9 to TRBJ2-5, with 11 bases matching TRBD2. Germline CDR1 reads SEHNR; CDR2 reads FQNEAQ (reference sequence). The CDR3 runs 16 residues. Trimming cost V 6 bases and J 3 bases; bases outside gene matches: 9. CDR3 protein: CASRGILAGVEETQYF. The CDR3 region has the DNA TGTGCCAGCAGGGGGATACTAGCGGGAGTGGAAGAGACCCAGTACTTC.

The chain couples TRBV6-4 to TRBJ2-1; a possible D gene is TRBD1 (5 bases). The CDR3 loop spans 15 amino acids. Germline values: CDR1 MRHNA, CDR2 SNTAGT. Deletions cut 3 bases from V and 7 bases from J, with 16 bases between. CDR3 in amino acids: CASSEGREAWNEQFF. CDR3 in DNA: TGTGCCAGCAGTGAGGGCAGGGAAGCTTGGAATGAGCAGTTCTTC.

This rearrangement joins TRBV7-9 to TRBJ2-4; D is possibly TRBD2 (5 bases). Germline V gives CDR1 SEHNR, CDR2 FQNEAQ (reference sequence). This CDR3 has 12 amino acids. V was shortened by 3 bases and J by 9 bases, with 9 bases between the two germline ends. In nucleotides, the CDR3 is TGTGCCAGCAGCTTCGGGGAATCCATTCAGTACTTC. Residues: CASSFGESIQYF. The full variable domain, with the rest looked up from reference TRBV7-9 and TRBJ2-4, is DTGVSQNPRHKITKRGQNVTFRCDPISEHNRLYWYRQTLGQGPEFLTYFQNEAQLEKSRLLSDRFSAERPKGSFSTLEIQRTEQGDSAMYLCASSFGESIQYFGAGTRLSVL.

The chain carries TRBV19 and TRBJ2-2; D is possibly TRBD1 (5 bases). V was pared by 5 bases and J by 7 bases, with 14 bases between. Germline loops: CDR1 LNHDA, CDR2 SQIVND (reference sequence). The CDR3 length is 14 residues. CDR3 in DNA: TGTGCCAGTAGTCCTCAGGGTTGGGACGGGGAGCTGTTTTTT. Amino acid sequence: CASSPQGWDGELFF.

The chain joins TRBV4-1 to TRBJ2-7; D might be TRBD2 (6 bases). Germline V gene sequence: CDR1 MGHRA, CDR2 YSYEKL. This CDR3 contains 18 residues. V was pared by 1 base and J by 7 bases, with 26 bases between. The CDR3 is CASSQVRPSYAGGYEQYF. Written as DNA, the CDR3 is TGCGCCAGCAGCCAAGTTAGACCGAGTTACGCCGGGGGTTATGAGCAGTACTTC.

The chain joins TRBV7-2 to TRBJ2-3; D not certain. The CDR3 is made up of 14 amino acids. The germline V gene encodes CDR1 SGHTA and CDR2 FQGNSA. The germline V and J ends were trimmed by 4 bases and 3 bases, with 11 bases remaining between them. This chain's CDR3 is CASSSLVGTDTQYF. CDR3 bases: TGTGCCAGCAGCTCCCTAGTGGGTACAGATACGCAGTATTTT.